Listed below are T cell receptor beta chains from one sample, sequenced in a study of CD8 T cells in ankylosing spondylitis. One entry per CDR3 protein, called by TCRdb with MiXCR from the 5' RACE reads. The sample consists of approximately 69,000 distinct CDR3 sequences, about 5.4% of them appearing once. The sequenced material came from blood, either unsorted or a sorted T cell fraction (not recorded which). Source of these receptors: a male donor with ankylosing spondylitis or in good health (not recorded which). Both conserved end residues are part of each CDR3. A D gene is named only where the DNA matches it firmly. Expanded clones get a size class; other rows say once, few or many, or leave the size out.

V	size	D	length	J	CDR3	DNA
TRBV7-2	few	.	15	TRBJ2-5	CASSLAGGLRETQYF	TGTGCCAGCAGCTTAGCGGGGGGACTTCGAGAGACCCAGTACTTC
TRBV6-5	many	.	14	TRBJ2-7	CASSRHEFRDEQYF	TGTGCCAGCAGTCGACACGAGTTCAGGGACGAGCAGTACTTC
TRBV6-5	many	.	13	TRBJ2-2	CASSYSGIGELFF	TGTGCCAGCAGTTACTCAGGGATCGGGGAGCTGTTTTTT
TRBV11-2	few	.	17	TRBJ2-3	CASSSIHVGRSTDTQYF	TGTGCCAGCAGCTCCATCCACGTCGGGCGGAGTACAGATACGCAGTATTTT
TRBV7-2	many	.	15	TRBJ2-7	CASSLVNSAFYEQYF	TGTGCCAGCAGCTTAGTCAACAGTGCCTTCTACGAGCAGTACTTC
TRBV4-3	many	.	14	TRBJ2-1	CASSHGGAYNEQFF	TGCGCCAGCAGCCATGGGGGAGCCTACAATGAGCAGTTCTTC
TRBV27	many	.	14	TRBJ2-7	CASSRDGTGPEQYF	TGTGCCAGCAGTCGGGACGGAACCGGTCCCGAGCAGTACTTC
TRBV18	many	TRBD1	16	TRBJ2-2	CASSPQTGTNTGELFF	TGTGCCAGCTCACCGCAGACAGGGACCAACACCGGGGAGCTGTTTTTT
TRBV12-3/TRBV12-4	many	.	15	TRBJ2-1	CASSLQDSSYNEQFF	TGTGCCAGCAGTTTGCAGGACAGCTCCTACAATGAGCAGTTCTTC
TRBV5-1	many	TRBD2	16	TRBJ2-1	CASSTPGERGVNEQFF	TGCGCCAGCAGCACCCCTGGTGAGCGGGGGGTTAATGAGCAGTTCTTC
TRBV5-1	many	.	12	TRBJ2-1	CASSLGSKEQFF	TGCGCCAGCAGCTTGGGGAGCAAGGAGCAGTTCTTC
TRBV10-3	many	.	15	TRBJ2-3	CAISPGISSTDTQYF	TGTGCCATCAGTCCAGGGATTTCGAGCACAGATACGCAGTATTTT
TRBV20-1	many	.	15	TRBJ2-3	CSASGMQEGTDTQYF	TGCAGTGCTAGTGGGATGCAAGAGGGAACCGATACGCAGTATTTT
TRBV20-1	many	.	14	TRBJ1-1	CSARSYQVGTEAFF	TGCAGTGCTAGATCCTACCAGGTGGGCACTGAAGCTTTCTTT
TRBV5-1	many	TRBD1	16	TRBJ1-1	CASTTGQGRVNTEAFF	TGCGCCAGCACCACCGGACAGGGCAGGGTTAACACTGAAGCTTTCTTT
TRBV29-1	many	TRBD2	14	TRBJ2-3	CSVRLAGVEDTQYF	TGCAGCGTGAGGCTAGCGGGGGTTGAAGATACGCAGTATTTT
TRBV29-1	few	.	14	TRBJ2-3	CSATDTSSTDTQYF	TGCAGCGCTACGGACACCTCTAGCACAGATACGCAGTATTTT
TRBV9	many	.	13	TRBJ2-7	CASSVGGFDEQYF	TGTGCCAGCAGCGTAGGGGGTTTCGACGAGCAGTACTTC
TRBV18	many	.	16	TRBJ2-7	CASSPSPGRSTGEQYF	TGTGCCAGCTCACCGTCCCCAGGACGGTCTACGGGGGAGCAGTACTTC
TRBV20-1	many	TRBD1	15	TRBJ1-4	CSARPLQGLNEKLFF	TGCAGTGCTAGGCCACTACAGGGGTTGAATGAAAAACTGTTTTTT
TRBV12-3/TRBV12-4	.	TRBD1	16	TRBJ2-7	CASSLLSGTVSYEQYF	TGTGCCAGCAGTTTGCTGTCCGGGACAGTCTCCTACGAGCAGTACTTC
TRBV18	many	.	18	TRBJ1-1	CASSPPGSLVNRNTEAFF	TGTGCCAGCTCACCACCGGGTTCATTAGTGAACAGAAACACTGAAGCTTTCTTT
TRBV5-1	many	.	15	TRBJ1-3	CASSSDTYSGNTIYF	TGCGCCAGCAGCTCCGACACGTACTCTGGAAACACCATATATTTT
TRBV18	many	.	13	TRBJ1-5	CASSGRELEPQHF	TGTGCCAGCTCAGGAAGAGAACTTGAACCCCAGCATTTT
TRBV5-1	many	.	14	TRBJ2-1	CASSLDTASGEQFF	TGCGCCAGCAGCTTGGACACAGCAAGTGGCGAGCAGTTCTTC
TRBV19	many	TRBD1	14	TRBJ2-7	CASSIGQGRNEQYF	TGTGCCAGTAGTATTGGACAGGGTAGGAACGAGCAGTACTTC
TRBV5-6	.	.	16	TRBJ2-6	CASSSRGISGANVLTF	TGTGCCAGCAGCTCTCGGGGCATCTCTGGGGCCAACGTCCTGACTTTC
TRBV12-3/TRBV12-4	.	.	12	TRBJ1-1	CASSFQNTEAFF	TGTGCCAGCAGTTTCCAGAACACTGAAGCTTTCTTT
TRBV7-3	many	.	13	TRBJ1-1	CASSNFGTTEAFF	TGTGCCAGCAGTAACTTCGGAACCACTGAAGCTTTCTTT
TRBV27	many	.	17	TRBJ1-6	CASGGEAGSSYNSPLHF	TGTGCCAGCGGAGGTGAAGCAGGGAGCTCCTATAATTCACCCCTCCACTTT
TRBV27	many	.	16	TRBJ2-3	CASSFSSEGSTDTQYF	TGTGCCAGCAGTTTTAGTTCAGAGGGCAGCACAGATACGCAGTATTTT
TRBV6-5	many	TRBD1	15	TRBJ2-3	CASSYGTGGADTQYF	TGTGCCAGCAGTTACGGGACAGGGGGCGCAGATACGCAGTATTTT
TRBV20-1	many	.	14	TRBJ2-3	CSARPSTGTDTQYF	TGCAGTGCCCGTCCTTCCACGGGCACAGATACGCAGTATTTT
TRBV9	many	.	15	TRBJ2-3	CASSSTGNPTDTQYF	TGTGCCAGCAGTTCAACCGGGAACCCCACAGATACGCAGTATTTT
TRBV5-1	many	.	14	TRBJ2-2	CASRADRDTGELFF	TGCGCCAGCAGAGCCGACAGAGACACCGGGGAGCTGTTTTTT
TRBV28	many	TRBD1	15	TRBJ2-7	CASSPLPDRDHEQYF	TGTGCCAGCAGTCCACTCCCGGACAGGGACCACGAGCAGTACTTC
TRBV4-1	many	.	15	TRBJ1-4	CASSQDGVWGGKLFF	TGCGCCAGCAGCCAAGACGGAGTGTGGGGTGGAAAACTGTTTTTT
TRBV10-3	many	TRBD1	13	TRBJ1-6	CASRVDRESPLHF	TGTGCCTCGCGGGTGGACAGGGAATCACCCCTCCACTTT
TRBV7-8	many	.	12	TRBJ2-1	CASSHSYNEQFF	TGTGCCAGCAGCCACTCTTACAATGAGCAGTTCTTC
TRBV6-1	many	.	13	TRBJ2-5	CASSRQPRETQYF	TGTGCCAGCAGTAGACAGCCCAGAGAGACCCAGTACTTC
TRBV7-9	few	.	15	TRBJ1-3	CASSRRFSSGNTIYF	TGTGCCAGCAGCCGCAGGTTCAGCTCTGGAAACACCATATATTTT
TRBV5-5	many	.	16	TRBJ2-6	CASSLARAGGANVLTF	TGTGCCAGCAGCTTAGCCAGGGCCGGTGGGGCCAACGTCCTGACTTTC
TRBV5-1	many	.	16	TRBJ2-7	CASRRAPGSSTYEQYF	TGCGCCAGCAGGCGGGCGCCGGGGTCAAGTACCTACGAGCAGTACTTC
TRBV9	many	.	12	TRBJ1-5	CASSVKHQPQHF	TGTGCCAGCAGCGTAAAACATCAGCCCCAGCATTTT
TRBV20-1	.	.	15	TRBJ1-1	CSAPGSHVANTEAFF	TGCAGTGCCCCAGGTTCTCATGTCGCGAACACTGAAGCTTTCTTT
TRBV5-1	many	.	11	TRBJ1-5	CAKGVTQPQHF	TGCGCCAAGGGGGTTACTCAGCCCCAGCATTTT
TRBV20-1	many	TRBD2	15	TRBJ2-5	CSARRGGRAGETQYF	TGCAGTGCTAGAAGGGGAGGGAGGGCCGGGGAGACCCAGTACTTC
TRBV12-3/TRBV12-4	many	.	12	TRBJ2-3	CASSPYTDTQYF	TGTGCCAGCAGTCCATACACAGATACGCAGTATTTT
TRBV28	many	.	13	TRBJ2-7	CASSLGPSYEQYF	TGTGCCAGCAGCCTGGGACCCTCCTACGAGCAGTACTTC
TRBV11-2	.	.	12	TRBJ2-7	CASSLPLYEQYF	TGTGCCAGCAGCTTACCCCTCTACGAGCAGTACTTC
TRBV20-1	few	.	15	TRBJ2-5	CSAREAGGRQETQYF	TGCAGTGCTAGAGAGGCAGGGGGGAGACAAGAGACCCAGTACTTC
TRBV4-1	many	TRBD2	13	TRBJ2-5	CASSSGTKGTQYF	TGCGCCAGCAGCTCCGGGACTAAGGGGACCCAGTACTTC
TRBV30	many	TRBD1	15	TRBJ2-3	CAWSVRGQLTDTQYF	TGTGCCTGGAGTGTCAGGGGGCAGTTGACAGATACGCAGTATTTT